A single sample is the source of the 28 T cell receptor beta chains below, sequenced in a study of T cells after yellow fever vaccination (dated by TCRdb to between 2018 and 2021). This sample's treatment or condition label indicates: live attenuated yellow fever vaccine strain. Library preparation was by 5' RACE. The sequencer was an Illumina NovaSeq 6000. TCRdb trimmed public reads at Q25 via fastp, called clones via MiXCR and kept in-frame beta chains. Each CDR3 protein gets just one entry, which takes the most common genes and DNA from the rows behind it. The sample profile shows 300,000 or so distinct CDR3 sequences; around 8.6% of them were found once. Approximately 3.3% of the sample rests with the top ten. Sample: CD4+ T cells sorted from PBMCs, taken 5 days after the yellow fever booster vaccination. The source is a man in his late teens or twenties who received the YFV17D yellow fever vaccine.

This clonotype was detected many times. This chain connects TRBV27 to TRBJ1-2; D not resolved. Trimming took 3 bases from V and 8 from J, leaving 13 bases between them. Germline CDR1 MNHEY, CDR2 SMNVEV (reference sequence). CDR3 size: 13 residues. CDR3 sequence reads: CASSFFRDRGYTF. The CDR3 DNA reads as TGTGCCAGCAGTTTTTTTAGGGATCGCGGCTACACCTTC.

This clonotype was picked up a small number of times. This sequence joins TRBV29-1 and TRBJ1-2, with D possibly being TRBD1 (5 bases). V lost 1 base and J lost 3, with 15 bases in between. This CDR3 has 15 amino acids. Germline V gene sequence: CDR1 SQVTM, CDR2 ANQGSEA. CDR3 DNA: TGCAGCGTTGAAGGGGGCACCACCGTCTACTATGGCTACACCTTC. Residues: CSVEGGTTVYYGYTF.

In this sample, this clonotype turned up a few times. The rearrangement uses TRBV20-1 and TRBJ1-2, with TRBD1 matching over 9 bases. Losses at the gene ends were 6 bases for V and 1 base for J; bases not matched to a gene: 9. The CDR3 is 15 residues long. Germline CDR1 is DFQATT and CDR2 is SNEGSKA (reference sequence). The CDR3: CSAPAGTGNNYGYTF. CDR3 nucleotides: TGCAGTGCCCCAGCTGGGACAGGGAATAACTATGGCTACACCTTC.

The genes are TRBV9 and TRBJ1-3, with 7 bases fitting TRBD1. Germline V gene sequence: CDR1 SGDLS, CDR2 YYNGEE. The J segment lost 0 bases and the V segment lost 3 bases, leaving 3 bases of the junction unmatched. The CDR3 runs 15 residues. CDR3 coding DNA: TGTGCCAGCAGCGCACAGGGGTTCTCTGGAAACACCATATATTTT. Its translation: CASSAQGFSGNTIYF.

This clonotype appeared many times. V usage is TRBV2 and J usage is TRBJ2-1; 7 nucleotides align to TRBD1. The length of the CDR3 is 11 residues. V lost 5 bases and J lost 12; bases outside the gene matches: 4. The germline gives CDR1 SNHLY, CDR2 FYNNEI. As DNA, the CDR3 is TGTGCCAGCAGTCAGGGGGAGCGGCAGTTCTTC. It translates to CASSQGERQFF.

Ten or more counts support this clonotype. The gene calls are TRBV4-1 and TRBJ2-7, with unresolved D. This CDR3 contains 13 residues. Germline CDR1 is MGHRA and CDR2 is YSYEKL. With 1 base removed from V and 5 bases from J, the gap between germline ends came to 9 bases. This CDR3 is CASSQGRPDEQYF. CDR3 bases: TGCGCCAGCAGCCAAGGACGCCCCGACGAGCAGTACTTC.

CDR3 sequence (DNA): TGCGCCAGCAGACCTGGGGCTAGCGGGGGGGCTTGGGAGACCCAGTACTTC. Its translation: CASRPGASGGAWETQYF. The chain links TRBV5-1 to TRBJ2-5, with TRBD2 identical over 12 bases. With V trimmed by 5 bases and J by 5 bases, 13 bases remained unmatched. The germline V gene has CDR1 SGHRS and CDR2 YFSETQ. The CDR3 runs to 17 residues. Full variable domain (outside the CDR3, taken from reference TRBV5-1 and TRBJ2-5): KAGVTQTPRYLIKTRGQQVTLSCSPISGHRSVSWYQQTPGQGLQFLFEYFSETQRNKGNFPGRFSGRQFSNSRSEMNVSTLELGDSALYLCASRPGASGGAWETQYFGPGTRLLVL.

A note on this clonotype: This sequence may be a read error, since a much larger clone differs from it by one base. The rearrangement joins TRBV7-2 to TRBJ2-1; TRBD1 or TRBD2 may be the D gene (5 bases each). Germline CDR1 is SGHTA and CDR2 is FQGNSA. The CDR3 consists of 15 residues. V lost 0 bases to trimming and J lost 10 bases, with 16 bases between them. The CDR3 is CASSLAVGTQPEQFF. For the CDR3, the DNA is TGTGCCAGCAGCTTAGCGGTTGGGACGCAACCGGAGCAGTTCTTC.

This clonotype was found a few times. Here the CDR3 DNA reads TGTGCCAGCAGCTTAGCAGGTAGGGCCCGTAAGCTCTACAATGAGCAGTTCTTC. Protein product: CASSLAGRARKLYNEQFF. The chain couples TRBV7-6 to TRBJ2-1; D is unclear. Germline lookup yields CDR1 SGHVS and CDR2 FNYEAQ. CDR3 length: 18 residues. V was shortened by 0 bases and J by 3 bases, with 18 bases between the two germline ends.

This clonotype was seen at least ten times. J is TRBJ2-5 and V is TRBV7-9, with 10 bases matching TRBD2. CDR3 size: 15 residues. The J segment lost 1 base and the V segment lost 1 base, leaving 0 bases of the junction unmatched. The germline gives CDR1 SEHNR, CDR2 FQNEAQ (reference sequence). CDR3 protein: CASSLGLAGQETQYF. CDR3 nucleotides: TGTGCCAGCAGCTTAGGACTAGCGGGCCAAGAGACCCAGTACTTC.

In this sample, this clonotype turned up a few times. The V call is TRBV6-2 or TRBV6-3, the J call TRBJ1-6; 8 bases match TRBD1. The ends lost 5 bases at V and 8 bases at J; junction bases unmatched: 8. The length of the CDR3 is 15 residues. Germline V CDR1 and CDR2: MNHEY, SVGEGT. The CDR3 protein is CASSQTVTGDSPLHF. CDR3 DNA: TGTGCCAGCAGTCAGACCGTGACAGGGGATTCACCCCTCCACTTT.

This clonotype was seen ten or more times. The chain carries TRBV4-1 and TRBJ2-3, with D possibly called TRBD1 or TRBD2 (5 bases each). CDR1 is MGHRA and CDR2 is YSYEKL in the germline V gene. Trimming took off 0 bases at V and 4 bases at J, with 14 bases between the two ends. CDR3 size: 16 residues. CDR3 bases: TGCGCCAGCAGCCAAGAGGGGCGGGCCGGGGCAGATACGCAGTATTTT. Encoded protein: CASSQEGRAGADTQYF.

This chain links TRBV9 with TRBJ1-5, with TRBD1 matching over 11 bases. V dropped 3 bases and J dropped 6; count of bases not matched to a gene: 5. Per the germline V gene, CDR1 is SGDLS and CDR2 is YYNGEE. This CDR3 has 15 amino acids. CDR3 nucleotide sequence: TGTGCCAGCAGCGCCGGACAGGGGGCCAGTCAGCCCCAGCATTTT. Its translation is CASSAGQGASQPQHF.

This clonotype was observed a few times. The genes are TRBV5-1 and TRBJ2-5, with D perhaps TRBD1 (5 bases). From germline, CDR1 is SGHRS and CDR2 YFSETQ. CDR3 length: 13 amino acids. The ends were cut back, 4 bases at V and 4 bases at J, with 11 bases in the middle. The CDR3 here is CASSPFQGETQYF. CDR3 bases: TGCGCCAGCAGCCCGTTTCAGGGAGAGACCCAGTACTTC.

There are many counts of this clonotype. The chain is built from TRBV5-1 and TRBJ2-1, with D uncertain. Germline-derived CDR1 and CDR2 are SGHRS and YFSETQ. Trimming pared 1 base from V and 6 bases from J, leaving 8 bases between. This CDR3 comprises 13 residues. The CDR3 sequence: CASSLTPANEQFF. The CDR3, as DNA: TGCGCCAGCAGCTTGACGCCAGCCAATGAGCAGTTCTTC.

The chain employs TRBV7-2 and TRBJ2-5; weak D call: TRBD2 (7 bases). The CDR3 runs 13 residues. Germline V gene data show CDR1 as SGHTA and CDR2 as FQGNSA. V lost 5 bases, J lost 4 bases, and 11 bases lay in between. The CDR3 DNA sequence: TGTGCCAGCAGCGGGGGGGCCCCAGAGACCCAGTACTTC. Translating it yields CASSGGAPETQYF. The full variable domain, its missing parts supplied by reference TRBV7-2 and TRBJ2-5, is GAGVSQSPSNKVTEKGKDVELRCDPISGHTALYWYRQSLGQGLEFLIYFQGNSAPDKSGLPSDRFSAERTGGSVSTLTIQRTQQEDSAVYLCASSGGAPETQYFGPGTRLLVL.

This clonotype has a count of ten or more. CDR3 protein: CASSYSSYEQYV. CDR3 nucleotides: TGTGCCAGCAGCTATAGCTCCTACGAGCAGTACGTC. V usage is TRBV2 and J usage is TRBJ2-7; D uncertain. Trimming stripped 6 bases from V and 0 bases from J, with 6 bases between. CDR3 length: 12 residues. Germline CDR1 SNHLY, CDR2 FYNNEI.

This clonotype was counted at least ten times. The V gene is TRBV7-2, the J gene TRBJ1-5, with D possibly TRBD1 on 5 matching bases. With 7 bases removed from V and 4 bases from J, the gap between germline ends came to 17 bases. This CDR3 has 15 amino acids. The germline V gene has CDR1 SGHTA and CDR2 FQGNSA. The CDR3 is CASTLDGGMNQPQHF. For the CDR3, the DNA is TGTGCCAGCACCCTGGACGGGGGGATGAATCAGCCCCAGCATTTT.

This clonotype was observed at least ten times. The rearrangement uses TRBV5-1 and TRBJ1-6; 8 positions agree with TRBD1. With 3 bases clipped from V and 10 bases from J, the junction kept 3 bases outside the gene matches. Germline CDR1 is SGHRS and CDR2 is YFSETQ. This CDR3 spans 13 amino acids. The CDR3 loop reads CASSSDRGSPLHF. The CDR3 DNA follows: TGCGCCAGCAGCTCCGACAGGGGCTCACCCCTCCACTTT.

This clonotype was picked up a small number of times. V is TRBV7-2 and J is TRBJ2-1; no definite D call. This CDR3 has 13 amino acids. The germline V gene has CDR1 SGHTA and CDR2 FQGNSA. Trimming stripped 2 bases from V and 6 bases from J, with 8 bases between. The DNA of the CDR3 is TGTGCCAGCAGCTTACGGTTTGGCAATGAGCAGTTCTTC. It codes for CASSLRFGNEQFF. Full variable domain (outside the CDR3, taken from reference TRBV7-2 and TRBJ2-1): GAGVSQSPSNKVTEKGKDVELRCDPISGHTALYWYRQSLGQGLEFLIYFQGNSAPDKSGLPSDRFSAERTGGSVSTLTIQRTQQEDSAVYLCASSLRFGNEQFFGPGTRLTVL.

There are a few counts of this clonotype. The chain has TRBV5-1 and TRBJ2-3; D unresolved. Germline V lookup: CDR1 SGHRS, CDR2 YFSETQ. CDR3 length equals 15 residues. Trimming took 5 bases from V and 2 from J, leaving 15 bases between them. Here the CDR3 reads CASRRSAILTDTQYF. DNA for the CDR3: TGCGCCAGCAGGCGGAGCGCGATTCTCACAGATACGCAGTATTTT.

This clonotype has ten or more counts. The CDR3 reads CATSRVMAGRTGEQYF. The CDR3 bases are TGTGCCACCAGCAGAGTAATGGCAGGGCGAACTGGCGAGCAGTACTTC. The chain uses TRBV15 and TRBJ2-7; weak D call: TRBD1 (5 bases). Trimming left V 1 base short and J 6 bases short, with 19 bases between. The CDR3 consists of 16 residues. Germline V gene sequence: CDR1 LNHNV, CDR2 YYDKDF (reference sequence).

This clonotype appeared a few times. J is TRBJ1-4 and V is TRBV7-2; possible D gene TRBD1, 5 bases. The germline V and J ends were trimmed by 2 bases and 8 bases, with 15 bases remaining between them. CDR1 is SGHTA, CDR2 FQGNSA, per germline. The CDR3 is made up of 15 amino acids. The CDR3, as DNA: TGTGCCAGCAGCTTAAGGCGCAGGGACGGCGAAAAACTGTTTTTT. This translates into CASSLRRRDGEKLFF.

This clonotype was seen ten or more times. In DNA, the CDR3 is TGTGCCAGCAGCCGATCGCCCGGGACAGCTGGAAACACCATATATTTT. This codes for CASSRSPGTAGNTIYF. The gene calls are TRBV7-2 and TRBJ1-3; TRBD1 aligns across 7 bases. The germline CDR1 and CDR2 sequences are SGHTA and FQGNSA. This CDR3 region has 16 residues. Trimming removed 5 bases from V and 2 bases from J; junction bases left unmatched: 9.

This clonotype has ten or more counts. The chain recombines TRBV29-1 with TRBJ1-2; D might be TRBD1 (5 bases). This CDR3 is built from 14 residues. The V gene's germline CDR1 is SQVTM and CDR2 ANQGSEA. Trimming removed 1 base at V and 0 bases at J, with 9 bases between. The CDR3 DNA reads TGCAGCGTTGAAGTGGGGCCTACTAACTATGGCTACACCTTC. It encodes CSVEVGPTNYGYTF.

This clonotype was observed many times. The chain joins TRBV24-1 to TRBJ2-1; the D gene could be TRBD1 or TRBD2 (6 bases each). The CDR3 has 13 amino acids. V was trimmed by 4 bases and J by 7 bases, leaving 10 bases between them. Germline V gives CDR1 KGHDR, CDR2 SFDVKD. Here the CDR3 reads CATSDEGGNEQFF. CDR3 nucleotide sequence: TGTGCCACCAGTGACGAAGGGGGGAATGAGCAGTTCTTC.

This clonotype appeared a few times. The chain employs TRBV29-1 and TRBJ2-5; D gene ambiguous. V was pared by 7 bases and J by 0 bases, with 9 bases between. This CDR3 is 12 amino acids long. CDR1 is SQVTM, CDR2 ANQGSEA, per germline. The DNA for the CDR3 is TGCAGCGCTTCAATGTACCAAGAGACCCAGTACTTC. Its translation is CSASMYQETQYF.

The V gene is TRBV6-6, the J gene TRBJ2-7, with D perhaps TRBD1 (6 bases). The length of the CDR3 is 14 residues. Per germline, CDR1 MNHNY and CDR2 SVGAGI (reference sequence). V was shortened by 0 bases and J by 3 bases, with 9 bases between the two germline ends. The CDR3 loop reads CASSYSEDSYEQYV. As DNA, the CDR3 is TGTGCCAGCAGTTACTCCGAGGACAGCTACGAGCAGTACGTC.